This T cell receptor (beta chain) was obtained from a study of shared clonotypes between healthy human individuals. About the study: Donors, aged 18 to 49, were two women and three men.

Whole-study results and caveats: Researchers found naive subsets generally carried larger estimated richness than memory subsets.

This CDR3 contains 14 residues. Germline V lookup: CDR1 MNHEY, CDR2 SMNVEV (reference sequence). V was shortened by 2 bases and J by 0 bases, with 8 bases between the two germline ends. The assay was carried out at the deep level. Researchers divided each subset's genomic DNA evenly across several immunoSEQ plates. Sequencing used immunoSEQ multiplex PCR; TCRdb keeps in-frame clones, though not all of them. The top ten hold roughly a quarter of the sample, which has about 120,000 clones, more than 65% seen once. Points on this clone: Its antigen is undetermined. The sample carries other DNA sequences with the same CDR3.

The chain has TRBV27 and TRBJ2-7, with D possibly being TRBD2 (5 bases). The sample comprised memory CD8+ T cells sorted from blood. Subset here: CD45RO+ cells pooled with CCR7-negative TemRA cells. The source is a woman in her twenties or thirties in good health. Here the CDR3 reads CASSLTGSSYEQYF. The CDR3 DNA follows: TGTGCCAGCAGTTTAACGGGGTCCTCCTACGAGCAGTACTTC.